One sample yielded the 20 T cell receptor beta chains listed below, sequenced in a study of shared clonotypes between healthy human individuals. The method was immunoSEQ multiplex PCR; TCRdb's version includes in-frame clones alone and lacks a portion of them. The sample has roughly 1,100,000 clones, approximately 72% seen once; the top ten hold roughly 1.4%. The sequenced material came from memory CD4+ T cells sorted from blood. Specified subset: CD45RA-negative fraction. The receptors originated from a man between 18 and 35 years old in good health.

The chain uses TRBV30 and TRBJ2-3; D is possibly TRBD1 or TRBD2 (5 bases each). V lost 2 bases, J lost 5 bases, and 11 bases lay in between. CDR3 size: 13 residues. Germline CDR1 is GTSNPN and CDR2 is SVGIG (reference sequence). CDR3 nucleotide sequence: TGTGCCTGGAGTAGAGGGGCCGGAGATACGCAGTATTTT. This gives the protein CAWSRGAGDTQYF.

J is TRBJ2-6 and V is TRBV19; D is perhaps TRBD1 (6 bases). Trimming removed 2 bases from V and 0 bases from J, with 11 bases in between. The CDR3 totals 17 residues. The germline V gene encodes CDR1 LNHDA and CDR2 SQIVND (reference sequence). The CDR3 sequence: CASSIMGQSSGANVLTF. For the CDR3, the DNA is TGTGCCAGTAGTATAATGGGACAAAGCTCTGGGGCCAACGTCCTGACTTTC. Using reference TRBV19 and TRBJ2-6 for the parts outside the CDR3, the full variable domain is DGGITQSPKYLFRKEGQNVTLSCEQNLNHDAMYWYRQDPGQGLRLIYYSQIVNDFQKGDIAEGYSVSREKKESFPLTVTSAQKNPTAFYLCASSIMGQSSGANVLTFGAGSRLTVL.

The J gene is TRBJ1-2, the V gene TRBV6-5, with a weak D call TRBD1 (5 bases). Trimming took off 9 bases at V and 8 bases at J, with 19 bases between the two ends. Germline values: CDR1 MNHEY, CDR2 SVGAGI. The CDR3 contains 13 residues. The CDR3 here is CARPQGTPGGYTF. The DNA of the CDR3 is TGTGCCAGACCACAAGGGACGCCCGGAGGCTACACCTTC.

The chain employs TRBV29-1 and TRBJ1-1, with D maybe TRBD1 (6 bases). This CDR3 region has 12 residues. Germline V gene data show CDR1 as SQVTM and CDR2 as ANQGSEA. V lost 2 bases to trimming and J lost 9 bases, with 13 bases between them. In nucleotides, the CDR3 is TGCAGCGTTGAACCCCAGGGGACCAAAGCTTTCTTT. Its translation: CSVEPQGTKAFF.

The chain couples TRBV27 to TRBJ2-7, with D perhaps TRBD1 (6 bases). V lost 3 bases to trimming and J lost 1 base, with 10 bases between them. Germline V gene lookup returns CDR1 MNHEY and CDR2 SMNVEV (reference sequence). The CDR3 has 14 residues. In nucleotides, the CDR3 is TGTGCCAGCAGTTTTACCGGACAGTCCTACGAGCAGTACTTC. It specifies CASSFTGQSYEQYF.

The gene calls are TRBV6-6 and TRBJ1-5, with no clear D. V was shortened by 8 bases and J by 4 bases, with 12 bases between the two germline ends. CDR1 is MNHNY, CDR2 SVGAGI, per germline (reference sequence). The CDR3 spans 13 residues. DNA of the CDR3: TGTGCCAGCTTCGCTGAGTGGAATCAGCCCCAGCATTTT. Translating gives CASFAEWNQPQHF.

This clone was seen a handful of times. The chain has TRBV11-2 and TRBJ1-1; TRBD1 matches at 7 bases. The CDR3 length is 15 residues. V shed 5 bases, J shed 5 bases, and the junction held 11 bases outside the gene matches. Germline V lookup: CDR1 SGHAT, CDR2 FQNNGV. The CDR3: CASSRAGTAGTEAFF. Here the CDR3 DNA reads TGTGCCAGCAGCCGAGCTGGGACAGCGGGGACTGAAGCTTTCTTT.

This clone was recorded only once. The J gene is TRBJ1-5, the V gene TRBV2; possibly TRBD1 for D (5 bases). Per the germline V gene, CDR1 is SNHLY and CDR2 is FYNNEI. Deletions cut 2 bases from V and 0 bases from J, with 14 bases between. The CDR3 has 17 amino acids. Here the CDR3 reads CASSELGPGNSNQPQHF. DNA of the CDR3: TGTGCCAGCAGTGAATTGGGGCCCGGGAATAGCAATCAGCCCCAGCATTTT. Full variable domain (rest looked up from reference TRBV2 and TRBJ1-5): EPEVTQTPSHQVTQMGQEVILRCVPISNHLYFYWYRQILGQKVEFLVSFYNNEISEKSEIFDDQFSVERPDGSNFTLKIRSTKLEDSAMYFCASSELGPGNSNQPQHFGDGTRLSIL.

V gene TRBV19 combines with J gene TRBJ1-5; D gene unclear. The CDR3 runs to 12 residues. V shed 7 bases and J shed 0 bases, with 4 bases lying between them. The V gene's germline CDR1 is LNHDA and CDR2 SQIVND (reference sequence). For the CDR3, the DNA is TGTGCCAGTACACTTAGCAATCAGCCCCAGCATTTT. Translating it yields CASTLSNQPQHF.

The chain combines TRBV5-4 with TRBJ2-3; the D gene is possibly TRBD2 (6 bases). Trimming took off 0 bases at V and 0 bases at J, with 8 bases between the two ends. Germline V CDR1 and CDR2: SGHNT, YYREEE (reference sequence). The CDR3 extends over 15 amino acids. DNA for the CDR3: TGTGCCAGCAGCTTGGCGGGGGTTAGCACAGATACGCAGTATTTT. As protein: CASSLAGVSTDTQYF.

This rearrangement joins TRBV6-1 to TRBJ2-5; either TRBD1 or TRBD2 may supply D (6 bases each). There are 13 residues in the CDR3. Trimming took off 1 base at V and 7 bases at J, with 10 bases between the two ends. Germline CDR1 and CDR2: MNHNS and SASEGT. The CDR3 sequence is CASSEGGAGTQYF. The DNA for the CDR3 is TGTGCCAGCAGTGAAGGGGGGGCGGGGACCCAGTACTTC.

This clone was seen a few times. The genes are TRBV9 and TRBJ1-3, with D uncertain. Germline CDR1 and CDR2: SGDLS and YYNGEE. This CDR3 is built from 13 residues. Trimming pared 3 bases from V and 7 bases from J, leaving 11 bases between. The DNA of the CDR3 is TGTGCCAGCAGCGCCTACTCGGACAACACCATATATTTT. Protein: CASSAYSDNTIYF.

V is TRBV5-5 and J is TRBJ2-7, with TRBD1 matching 10 bases. Germline assignment: CDR1 SGHKS and CDR2 YYEKEE (reference sequence). The CDR3 runs to 15 residues. Unmatched junction bases numbered 4, after V lost 4 bases and J lost 0 bases. The DNA for the CDR3 is TGTGCCAGCAGCGCCGGGACAGGGGCCTCCTACGAGCAGTACTTC. It specifies CASSAGTGASYEQYF.

This clone was recorded a few times. The chain links TRBV4-1 to TRBJ1-3, with 11 bases fitting TRBD1. The CDR3 is 17 residues long. The trim removed 3 bases at V and 2 bases at J, leaving 6 bases unmatched. CDR1 and CDR2 from the germline V gene are MGHRA and YSYEKL. CDR3 sequence (DNA): TGCGCCAGCAGCCAGGGGACAGGGGGTTCGCCTGGAAACACCATATATTTT. This encodes CASSQGTGGSPGNTIYF.

This clone was recorded only once. The chain uses TRBV6-5 and TRBJ1-4; no clear D. The CDR3 loop spans 13 amino acids. In germline, CDR1 is MNHEY, CDR2 SVGAGI. V was trimmed by 1 base and J by 12 bases, leaving 12 bases between them. CDR3 DNA: TGTGCCAGCAGTTACTTCAAAGGGCGGGAACTGTTTTTT. Translated, it gives CASSYFKGRELFF.

V gene TRBV4-3 combines with J gene TRBJ2-1; 9 positions agree with TRBD2. V was pared by 0 bases and J by 0 bases, with 12 bases of the junction left unmatched. The germline V gene encodes CDR1 LGHNA and CDR2 YSLEER. The CDR3 length is 20 residues. The CDR3 spells CASSQEPPSGRSSSYNEQFF. The DNA of the CDR3 is TGCGCCAGCAGCCAAGAACCCCCCAGCGGGAGGTCGAGCTCCTACAATGAGCAGTTCTTC.

The rearrangement uses TRBV21-1 and TRBJ1-5; the table's D call, TRBD1, has no DNA check behind it. TRBV21-1 is an annotated pseudogene. This CDR3 is 16 amino acids long. CDR3 sequence (DNA): TGTGCCAGCAGCAAAGTACGGACACCGAGCAATCAGCCCCAGCATTTT. As protein: CASSKVRTPSNQPQHF.

This clone was detected a few times. The chain joins TRBV7-8 to TRBJ2-7; TRBD1 aligns across 9 bases. Germline V CDR1 and CDR2: SGHVS, FQNEAQ. Trimming removed 5 bases from V and 3 bases from J; junction bases left unmatched: 5. CDR3 length equals 14 residues. In DNA form, the CDR3 reads TGTGCCAGCAGCCGCCGGGACAGGGTCTACGAGCAGTACTTC. Amino acid sequence: CASSRRDRVYEQYF.

This chain connects TRBV4-3 to TRBJ1-3; D possibly corresponds to TRBD1 (5 bases). The CDR3 covers 19 residues. The V end lost 1 base, the J end lost 0 bases, and 19 bases lay between the germline ends. Germline assignment: CDR1 LGHNA and CDR2 YSLEER. DNA for the CDR3: TGCGCCAGCAGCCAAGCCCCAGGGCTAGGTTCGACCTCTGGAAACACCATATATTTT. It yields the protein CASSQAPGLGSTSGNTIYF.

The CDR3 DNA sequence: TGTGCCAGCAGTCCAGGGACAGGGTCCTATGGCTACACCTTC. Protein product: CASSPGTGSYGYTF. The chain is built from TRBV6-5 and TRBJ1-2; 9 bases agree with TRBD1. Per the germline V gene, CDR1 is MNHEY and CDR2 is SVGAGI. The CDR3 has 14 residues. V shed 5 bases, J shed 4 bases, and the junction held 5 bases outside the gene matches.